A single sample gave rise to the 9 T cell receptor beta chains below, sequenced in a study. Via MiXCR, TCRdb re-called the RT-PCR reads, giving one row per CDR3 protein. Of more than 600,000 distinct CDR3 sequences in the sample, 13% to 15% were seen once. Sequences were obtained from memory CD4+ T cells from blood. These receptors were taken from a female donor in good health, serving as a healthy control.

This clonotype appeared a single time. V gene TRBV18 combines with J gene TRBJ2-3; D uncertain. The CDR3 is 15 residues long. Germline values: CDR1 KGHSH, CDR2 LQKENI. V dropped 0 bases and J dropped 4 bases, with 11 bases sitting between them. The CDR3 coding sequence is TGTGCCAGCTCACCACCTGGTAGGACCGCAGATACGCAGTATTTT. Translation: CASSPPGRTADTQYF.

The sample holds many counts of this clonotype. The rearrangement joins TRBV7-3 to TRBJ2-2; no definite D call. Germline CDR1 is SGHTA and CDR2 is FQGTGA. The CDR3 extends over 15 amino acids. Trimming removed 4 bases from V and 5 bases from J, with 14 bases in between. CDR3 nucleotides: TGTGCCAGCAGCTCGACTTCTGGCGGAACCGGGGAGCTGTTTTTT. Protein: CASSSTSGGTGELFF.

V is TRBV21-1 and J is TRBJ2-3. TRBV21-1 is annotated as a pseudogene. The CDR3 consists of 14 residues. Here the CDR3 reads CASNTAGDPDTQYF. The CDR3, as DNA: TGTGCCAGCAACACAGCGGGAGACCCAGATACGCAGTATTTT.

This clonotype was counted ten times or more. This chain joins TRBV5-1 and TRBJ1-1; D is unclear. The CDR3 consists of 15 residues. Trimming removed 0 bases at V and 3 bases at J, with 12 bases between. Germline values: CDR1 SGHRS, CDR2 YFSETQ. The CDR3 is CASSLGEGADTEAFF. Here the CDR3 DNA reads TGCGCCAGCAGCTTGGGAGAGGGCGCGGACACTGAAGCTTTCTTT.

This clonotype appeared many times. The V gene is TRBV20-1, the J gene TRBJ2-7; 7 positions agree with TRBD2. V gave up 5 bases and J gave up 5 bases; unmatched junction bases: 12. CDR3 size: 14 residues. Germline V CDR1 and CDR2: DFQATT, SNEGSKA (reference sequence). CDR3 in DNA: TGCAGTGCTGTCAGAGCGGGATCCATTGACGAGCAGTACTTC. It encodes CSAVRAGSIDEQYF.

This clonotype was found many times. DNA of the CDR3: TGTGCCAGCAGCGTAGCAGGGATGAACACTGAAGCTTTCTTT. The encoded protein is CASSVAGMNTEAFF. The V and J genes are TRBV9 and TRBJ1-1; possible D gene TRBD1, 5 bases. Germline CDR1 reads SGDLS; CDR2 reads YYNGEE. Trimming removed 0 bases from V and 0 bases from J, with 6 bases in between. The CDR3 spans 14 residues.

The chain combines TRBV7-2 with TRBJ2-7, with TRBD1 matching over 8 bases. Losses at the gene ends were 4 bases for V and 5 bases for J; bases not matched to a gene: 4. The CDR3 has 13 residues. Germline CDR1 and CDR2: SGHTA and FQGNSA. CDR3 sequence: CASSSGQVDEQYF. The DNA for the CDR3 is TGTGCCAGCAGCTCGGGACAGGTGGACGAGCAGTACTTC.

The chain joins TRBV2 to TRBJ1-5, with 7 bases identical to TRBD1. The germline CDR1 and CDR2 sequences are SNHLY and FYNNEI. The CDR3 runs 13 residues. J lost 4 bases, V lost 10 bases, and 7 bases had no gene match. The DNA of the CDR3 is TGTGCCACCTCGGGACAGCATAATCAGCCCCAGCATTTT. It specifies CATSGQHNQPQHF.

The rearrangement joins TRBV7-2 to TRBJ2-6, with D perhaps TRBD2 (6 bases). CDR1 and CDR2 (germline): SGHTA, FQGNSA. Between the trimmed V and J ends, which lost 4 bases and 2 bases, there was a span of 12 bases. The CDR3 loop spans 16 amino acids. The CDR3 coding sequence is TGTGCCAGCAGCTCGACTAGTGAAGCTGGGGCCAACGTCCTGACTTTC. This encodes CASSSTSEAGANVLTF.